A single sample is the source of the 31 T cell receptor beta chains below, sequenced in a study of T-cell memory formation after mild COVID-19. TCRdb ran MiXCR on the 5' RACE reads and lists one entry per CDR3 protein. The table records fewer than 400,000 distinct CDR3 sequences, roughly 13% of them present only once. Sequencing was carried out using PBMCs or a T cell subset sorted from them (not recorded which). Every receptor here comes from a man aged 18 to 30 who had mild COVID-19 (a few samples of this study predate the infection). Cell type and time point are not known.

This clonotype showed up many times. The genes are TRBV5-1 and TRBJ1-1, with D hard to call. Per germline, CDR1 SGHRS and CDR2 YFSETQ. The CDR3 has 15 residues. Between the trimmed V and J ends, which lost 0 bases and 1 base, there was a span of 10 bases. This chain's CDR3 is CASSLAPDANTEAFF. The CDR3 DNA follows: TGCGCCAGCAGCTTGGCCCCGGACGCGAACACTGAAGCTTTCTTT. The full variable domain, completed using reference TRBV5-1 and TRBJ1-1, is KAGVTQTPRYLIKTRGQQVTLSCSPISGHRSVSWYQQTPGQGLQFLFEYFSETQRNKGNFPGRFSGRQFSNSRSEMNVSTLELGDSALYLCASSLAPDANTEAFFGQGTRLTVV.

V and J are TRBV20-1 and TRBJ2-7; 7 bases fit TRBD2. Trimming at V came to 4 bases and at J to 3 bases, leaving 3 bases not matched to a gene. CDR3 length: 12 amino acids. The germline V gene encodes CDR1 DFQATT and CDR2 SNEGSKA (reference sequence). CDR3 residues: CSAKGEGYEQYV. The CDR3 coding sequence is TGCAGTGCTAAAGGGGAGGGCTACGAGCAGTACGTC.

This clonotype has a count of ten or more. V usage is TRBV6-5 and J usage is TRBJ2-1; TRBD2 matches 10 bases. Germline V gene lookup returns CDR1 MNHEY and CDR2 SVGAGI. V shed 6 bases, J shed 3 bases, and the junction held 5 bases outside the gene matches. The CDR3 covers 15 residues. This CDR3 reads CASSRLAGGYNEQFF. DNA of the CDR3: TGTGCCAGCAGCAGATTAGCGGGGGGCTACAATGAGCAGTTCTTC.

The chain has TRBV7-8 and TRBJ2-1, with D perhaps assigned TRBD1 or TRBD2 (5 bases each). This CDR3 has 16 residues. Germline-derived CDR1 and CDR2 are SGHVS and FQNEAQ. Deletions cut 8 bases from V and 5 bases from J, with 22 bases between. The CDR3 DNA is TGTGCCAGCGGACATTTAAAGGCGGGTTATCACAATGAGCAGTTCTTC. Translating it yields CASGHLKAGYHNEQFF.

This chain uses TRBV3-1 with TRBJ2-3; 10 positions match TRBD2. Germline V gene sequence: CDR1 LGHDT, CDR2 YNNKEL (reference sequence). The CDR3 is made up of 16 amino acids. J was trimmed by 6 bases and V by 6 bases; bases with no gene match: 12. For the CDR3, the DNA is TGTGCCAGCAGTCTAACTAGCGGGGCAACGACGGATACGCAGTATTTT. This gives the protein CASSLTSGATTDTQYF.

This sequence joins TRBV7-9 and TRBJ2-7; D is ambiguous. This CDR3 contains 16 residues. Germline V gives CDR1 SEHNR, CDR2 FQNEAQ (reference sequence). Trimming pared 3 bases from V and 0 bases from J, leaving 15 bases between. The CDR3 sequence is CASSFIPSLGSYEQYV. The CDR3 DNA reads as TGTGCCAGCAGCTTTATCCCGTCGCTCGGCTCCTACGAGCAGTACGTC.

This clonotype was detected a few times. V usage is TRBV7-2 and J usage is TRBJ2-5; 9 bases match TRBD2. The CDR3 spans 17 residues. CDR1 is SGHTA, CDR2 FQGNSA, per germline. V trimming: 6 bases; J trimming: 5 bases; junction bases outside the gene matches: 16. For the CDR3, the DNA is TGTGCCAGCAGAGGCGGGGGGGCGAGGATGGGGTGGGAGACCCAGTACTTC. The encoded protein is CASRGGGARMGWETQYF.

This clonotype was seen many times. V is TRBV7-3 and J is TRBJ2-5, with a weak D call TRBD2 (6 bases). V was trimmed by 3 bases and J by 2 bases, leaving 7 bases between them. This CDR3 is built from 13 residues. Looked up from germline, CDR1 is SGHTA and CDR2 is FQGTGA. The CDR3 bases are TGTGCCAGCAGCTTGGACTATCAAGAGACCCAGTACTTC. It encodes CASSLDYQETQYF.

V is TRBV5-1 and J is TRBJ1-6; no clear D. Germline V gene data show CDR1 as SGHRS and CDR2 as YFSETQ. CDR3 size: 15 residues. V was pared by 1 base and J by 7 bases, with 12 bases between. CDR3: CASSLKPPLNSPLHF. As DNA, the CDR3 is TGCGCCAGCAGCTTGAAGCCGCCGTTAAATTCACCCCTCCACTTT.

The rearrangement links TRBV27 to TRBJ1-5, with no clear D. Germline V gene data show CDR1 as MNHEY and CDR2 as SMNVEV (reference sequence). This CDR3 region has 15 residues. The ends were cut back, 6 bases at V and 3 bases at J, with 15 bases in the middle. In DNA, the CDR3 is TGTGCCAGCAGGAAATCGGGAGCCCTCAATCAGCCCCAGCATTTT. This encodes CASRKSGALNQPQHF.

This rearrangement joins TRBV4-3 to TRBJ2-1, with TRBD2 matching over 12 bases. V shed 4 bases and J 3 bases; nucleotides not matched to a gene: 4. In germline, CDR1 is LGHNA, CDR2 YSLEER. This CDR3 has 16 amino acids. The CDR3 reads CASSLELAGGYNEQFF. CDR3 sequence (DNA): TGCGCCAGCAGCCTAGAACTAGCGGGGGGCTACAATGAGCAGTTCTTC.

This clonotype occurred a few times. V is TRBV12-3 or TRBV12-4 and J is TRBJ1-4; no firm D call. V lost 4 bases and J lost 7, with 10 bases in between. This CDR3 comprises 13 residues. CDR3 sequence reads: CASSYQEGEKLFF. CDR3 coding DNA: TGTGCCAGCAGTTACCAAGAAGGTGAAAAACTGTTTTTT.

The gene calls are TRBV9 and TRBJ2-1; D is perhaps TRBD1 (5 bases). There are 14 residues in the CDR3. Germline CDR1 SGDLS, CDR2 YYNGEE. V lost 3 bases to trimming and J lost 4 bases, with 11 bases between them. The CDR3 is CASSARQQYNEQFF. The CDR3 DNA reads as TGTGCCAGCAGCGCCCGACAGCAATACAATGAGCAGTTCTTC.

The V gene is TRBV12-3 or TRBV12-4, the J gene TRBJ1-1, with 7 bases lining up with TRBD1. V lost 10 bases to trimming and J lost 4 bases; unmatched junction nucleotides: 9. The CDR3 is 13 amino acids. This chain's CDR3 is CATEGGAGTEAFF. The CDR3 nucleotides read TGTGCCACCGAAGGGGGCGCAGGCACTGAAGCTTTCTTT.

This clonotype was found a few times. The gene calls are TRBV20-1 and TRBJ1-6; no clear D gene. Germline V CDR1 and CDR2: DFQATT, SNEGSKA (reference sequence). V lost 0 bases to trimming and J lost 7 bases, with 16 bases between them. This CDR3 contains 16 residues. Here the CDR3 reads CSARDPREGGNSPLHF. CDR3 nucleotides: TGCAGTGCTAGAGACCCCCGTGAGGGAGGGAATTCACCCCTCCACTTT.

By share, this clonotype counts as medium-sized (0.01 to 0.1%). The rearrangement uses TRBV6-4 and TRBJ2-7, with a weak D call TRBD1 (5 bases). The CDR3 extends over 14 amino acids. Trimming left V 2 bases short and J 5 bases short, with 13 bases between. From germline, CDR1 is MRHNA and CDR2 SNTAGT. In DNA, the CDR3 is TGTGCCAGCAGTGACATCGGAGACAGTCACGAGCAGTACTTC. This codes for CASSDIGDSHEQYF.

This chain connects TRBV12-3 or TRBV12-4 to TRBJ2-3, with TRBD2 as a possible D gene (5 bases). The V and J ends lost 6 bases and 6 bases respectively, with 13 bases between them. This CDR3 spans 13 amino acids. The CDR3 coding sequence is TGTGCCAGCAGCCCGGCGGGCGAGGATACGCAGTATTTT. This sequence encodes CASSPAGEDTQYF.

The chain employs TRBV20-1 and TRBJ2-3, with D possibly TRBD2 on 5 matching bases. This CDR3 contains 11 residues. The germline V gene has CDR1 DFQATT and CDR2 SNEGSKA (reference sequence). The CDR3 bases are TGCATCGGGGTGGCGGGTGATACGCAGTATTTT. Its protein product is CIGVAGDTQYF.

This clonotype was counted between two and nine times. The CDR3 coding sequence is TGTGCCAGCAGCCAAGTCAGAGGGGAGACAGATACGCAGTATTTT. Its translation: CASSQVRGETDTQYF. J is TRBJ2-3 and V is TRBV4-2; either TRBD1 or TRBD2 may fit D (5 bases each). CDR1 LGHNA and CDR2 YNFKEQ come from the germline V gene. The CDR3 has 15 residues. With 1 base removed from V and 3 bases from J, the gap between germline ends came to 11 bases.

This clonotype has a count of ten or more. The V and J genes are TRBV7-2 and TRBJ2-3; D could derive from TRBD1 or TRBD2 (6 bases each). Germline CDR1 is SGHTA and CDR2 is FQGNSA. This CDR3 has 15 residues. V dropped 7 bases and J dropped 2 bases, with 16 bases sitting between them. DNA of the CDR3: TGTGCCAGCAACCACGGGGGCCCGTCCACAGATACGCAGTATTTT. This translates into CASNHGGPSTDTQYF. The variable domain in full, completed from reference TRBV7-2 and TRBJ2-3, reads GAGVSQSPSNKVTEKGKDVELRCDPISGHTALYWYRQSLGQGLEFLIYFQGNSAPDKSGLPSDRFSAERTGGSVSTLTIQRTQQEDSAVYLCASNHGGPSTDTQYFGPGTRLTVL.

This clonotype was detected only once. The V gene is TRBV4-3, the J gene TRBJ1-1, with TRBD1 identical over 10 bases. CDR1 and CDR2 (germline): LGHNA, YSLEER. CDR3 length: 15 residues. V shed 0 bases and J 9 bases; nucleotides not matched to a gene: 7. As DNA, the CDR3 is TGCGCCAGCAGCCAAGAAGGGACAGGGGCTTTTAAAGCTTTCTTT. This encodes CASSQEGTGAFKAFF.

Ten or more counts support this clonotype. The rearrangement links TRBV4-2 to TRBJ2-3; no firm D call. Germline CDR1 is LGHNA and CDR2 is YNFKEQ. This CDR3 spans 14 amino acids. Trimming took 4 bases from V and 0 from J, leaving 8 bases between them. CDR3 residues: CASSRGLSTDTQYF. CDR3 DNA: TGTGCCAGCAGCCGGGGTTTAAGCACAGATACGCAGTATTTT.

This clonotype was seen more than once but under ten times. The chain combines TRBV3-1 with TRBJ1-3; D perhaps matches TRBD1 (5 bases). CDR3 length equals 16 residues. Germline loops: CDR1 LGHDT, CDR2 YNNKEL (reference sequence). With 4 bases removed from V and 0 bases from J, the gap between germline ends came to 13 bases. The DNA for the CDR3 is TGTGCCAGCAGCCGGAGACAGCGAACCTCTGGAAACACCATATATTTT. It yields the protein CASSRRQRTSGNTIYF.

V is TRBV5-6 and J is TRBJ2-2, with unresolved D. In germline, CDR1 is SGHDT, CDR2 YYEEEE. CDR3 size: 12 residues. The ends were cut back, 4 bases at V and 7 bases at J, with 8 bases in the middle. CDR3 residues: CASSPVIGELFF. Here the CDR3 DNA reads TGTGCCAGCAGCCCTGTCATCGGGGAGCTGTTTTTT.

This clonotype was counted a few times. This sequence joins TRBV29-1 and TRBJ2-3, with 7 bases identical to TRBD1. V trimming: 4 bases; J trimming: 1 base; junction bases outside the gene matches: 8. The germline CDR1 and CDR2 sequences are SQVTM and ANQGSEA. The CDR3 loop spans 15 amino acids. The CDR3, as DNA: TGCAGCGTTGCGGCAGGGGGAGTGGGCACAGATACGCAGTATTTT. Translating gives CSVAAGGVGTDTQYF.

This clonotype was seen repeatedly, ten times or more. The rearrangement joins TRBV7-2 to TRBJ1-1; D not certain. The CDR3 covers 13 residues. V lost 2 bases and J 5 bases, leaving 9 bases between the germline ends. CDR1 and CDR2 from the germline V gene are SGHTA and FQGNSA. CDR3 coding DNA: TGTGCCAGCAGCTTACAGCGAGGGACTGAAGCTTTCTTT. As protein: CASSLQRGTEAFF.

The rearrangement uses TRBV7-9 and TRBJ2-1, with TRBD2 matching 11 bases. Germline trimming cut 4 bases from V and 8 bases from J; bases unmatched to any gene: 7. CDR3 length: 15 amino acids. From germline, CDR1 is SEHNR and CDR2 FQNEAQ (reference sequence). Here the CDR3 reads CASSSGTSGFDEQFF. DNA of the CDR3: TGTGCCAGCAGCTCCGGGACTAGCGGTTTCGATGAGCAGTTCTTC.

The CDR3 region is CASSQGTGKNQPQHF. The DNA for the CDR3 is TGCGCCAGCAGCCAGGGGACAGGCAAAAATCAGCCCCAGCATTTT. The gene calls are TRBV5-1 and TRBJ1-5; 8 bases line up with TRBD1. Trimming took 4 bases from V and 4 from J; bases not matched to a gene: 7. From germline, CDR1 is SGHRS and CDR2 YFSETQ. The CDR3 has 15 residues.

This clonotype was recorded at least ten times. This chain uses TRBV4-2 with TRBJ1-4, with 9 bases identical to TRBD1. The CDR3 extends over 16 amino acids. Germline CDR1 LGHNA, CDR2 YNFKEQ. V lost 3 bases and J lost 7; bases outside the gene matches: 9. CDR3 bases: TGTGCCAGCAGCCATGAACAGGGGGCGAGAAGTGAAAAACTGTTTTTT. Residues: CASSHEQGARSEKLFF.

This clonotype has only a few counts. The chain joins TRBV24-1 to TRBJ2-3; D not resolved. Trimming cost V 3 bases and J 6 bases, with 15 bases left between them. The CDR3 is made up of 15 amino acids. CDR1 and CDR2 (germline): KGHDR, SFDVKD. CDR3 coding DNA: TGTGCCACCAGTGATAGTGGGCAACCCCCCGATACGCAGTATTTT. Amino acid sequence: CATSDSGQPPDTQYF.

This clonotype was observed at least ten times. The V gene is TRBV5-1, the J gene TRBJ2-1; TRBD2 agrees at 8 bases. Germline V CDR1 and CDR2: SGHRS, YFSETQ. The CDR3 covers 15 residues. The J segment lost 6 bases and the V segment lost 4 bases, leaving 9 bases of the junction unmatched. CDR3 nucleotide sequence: TGCGCCAGCAGCATCCGGGGGGGGACCGCCAATGAGCAGTTCTTC. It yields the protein CASSIRGGTANEQFF.